Sequencing of this T cell receptor beta chain was carried out in a study of radiation and T cells in renal cell carcinoma. Treatment of the sample: treatment-naive control, cytoreductive nephrectomy. Controls included a handful of female and approximately ten male donors, resected 2011 to 2014. V was clipped by 2 bases and J by 5 bases, with 9 bases between them. The CDR3 runs 13 residues. Germline V CDR1 and CDR2: MNHEY, SMNVEV (reference sequence). This clone is labeled as medium-sized (0.01 to 0.1%). Sequencing was performed with immunoSEQ multiplex PCR; in TCRdb, only in-frame clones are kept and a portion is missing. The sample shows 15,000 to 17,000 clones, approximately 50% of them seen only once.

Source: tumor tissue, taken from a patient whose treatment was nephrectomy without radiotherapy. The sequence was obtained from a man in his fifties with renal cell carcinoma. This chain connects TRBV27 to TRBJ1-1; no firm D call. The CDR3 spells CASSLIWDTEAFF. CDR3 nucleotides: TGTGCCAGCAGTTTAATTTGGGATACTGAAGCTTTCTTT.